This T cell receptor (beta chain) was profiled in a study of Graves' ophthalmopathy and Graves' hyperthyroidism. Study-wide context: The authors collected peripheral blood at initial diagnosis, before any treatment. The study's findings and limits: Blood also contained most of the expanded thyroid clonotypes above 0.001 frequency.

Amplification of TCR beta CDR3 regions used RNA transcripts. First-round RT-PCR with HTBI primers preceded a second-round multiplex PCR. TCRdb used MiXCR to reprocess the multiplex PCR reads, holding one entry per CDR3 protein. The table has about 740,000 distinct CDR3 sequences, approximately 40% seen once. Germline assignment: CDR1 ENHRY and CDR2 SYGVKD. The V gene lost 11 bases and the J gene lost 9 bases, with 23 bases spanning the gap. This CDR3 region has 15 residues. The diagnosis combined clinical symptoms, thyroxine, TRAb, thyroid ultrasound and orbital computed tomography scans. The PBMC fraction was derived from about 9.2 ml of fresh peripheral blood. This clonotype was counted between two and nine times. The antigen remains undetermined.

Sequences were obtained from peripheral blood. The V call is TRBV10-3, the J call TRBJ1-6; weak D call: TRBD1 (6 bases). This receptor was obtained from an adult man with Graves' ophthalmopathy. The CDR3 region is CAHGQAGVRSSPLHF. The CDR3 DNA sequence: TGTGCCCACGGGCAGGCAGGGGTACGGAGTTCACCCCTCCACTTT.